This T cell receptor (beta chain) was found in a study of early T cells in non-severe SARS-CoV-2 infection (dated by TCRdb to the early 2020s). As for the study more broadly: Because TCR sequencing relied on bulk RNA taken from unsorted whole blood, pairing of alpha and beta chains was not possible.

CDR1 and CDR2 are read off the germline V gene as SQVTM and ANQGSEA. The CDR3 covers 13 residues, taking in both the cysteine and the phenylalanine. Just the 39-base CDR3 DNA is kept, in frame starting at base 1. V gives up 3 bases and J gives up 2 bases, and the segment between their germline ends measures 10 bases. With respect to this clonotype: Its antigen is unknown. Per-base quality was not reported, and no clone a single base away is much larger than it.

Library preparation employed 5' RACE. Instrument used: NextSeq 500. The TCR library protocol attached unique molecular identifiers to individual cDNA molecules to correct for sequencing error and PCR bias. Sequencing covered both TCR alpha and beta chains, and within each sample the abundances of alpha and beta sequences were tightly co-correlated. In the original analysis: Decombinator V4 was used to annotate the V gene, J gene and CDR3 of the TCR sequences. Expanded TCRs were defined as changing significantly between any two time points under a Poisson model with p below 0.0001. TCR abundances were normalised to the total number of TCRs sequenced per sample and expressed as counts per million. TRAV1-2 paired with TRAJ12, TRAJ20 or TRAJ33 defined MAIT TCRs, while TRAV10 paired with TRAJ18 defined iNKT TCRs. A search of VDJdb, accessed on 1 November 2021, was run for TCRs annotated to CMV, EBV and SARS-CoV-2, with TCRs annotated for multiple antigens excluded. Using fastp at Q25 and MiXCR, TCRdb reprocessed the public reads and kept productive beta chains. A single entry per CDR3 protein holds the most common genes and DNA from its merged rows. None of the V and J calls come from the authors' own analysis; TCRdb made them. The sample includes over 45,000 distinct CDR3 sequences, with less than 9.5% observed a single time. Jointly, the top ten make up roughly 10% of the sample.

Set within a cohort of healthcare workers in London, UK, this nested case-control study involved weekly PCR testing of nasopharyngeal swabs along with blood sampling. Between 23 and 31 March 2020, the week of the UK lockdown, healthcare workers were enrolled and then followed up weekly for as long as 16 weeks. On the study overall, not on this receptor specifically: Matching against VDJdb was skewed toward anti-spike CD8 responses, likely underestimated virus-specific expansions, and missed private and CD4 specificities.

The chain is made from TRBV29-1 and TRBJ2-5; no D segment can be confidently identified. The TCR was taken from an adult who was a healthcare worker with PCR-confirmed SARS-CoV-2 infection or an uninfected control (not recorded which). This material consisted of whole blood, taken at baseline. CDR3 protein: CSVDACIQETQYF. The nucleotide sequence is TGCAGCGTTGATGCTTGCATACAAGAGACCCAGTACTTC.